The TCR beta chain under discussion was sequenced for a study of blood T cells in healthy people across ages. A second PCR of 7 to 11 cycles used a sample-barcoded 5' primer and a J-beta primer mix. Each CDR3 protein gets one entry after TCRdb re-called the 5' RACE reads with MiXCR. The sample consists of 600,000 or so distinct CDR3 sequences, roughly 48% of them appearing once. CDR1 is MNHEY and CDR2 is SVGEGT in the germline V gene. This CDR3 is 13 amino acids long. V was pared by 6 bases and J by 4 bases, with 10 bases between. The chain recombines TRBV6-2 or TRBV6-3 with TRBJ2-4; a possible D gene is TRBD2 (5 bases). The clonotype was recovered from a man of 80 years or more in good health. The specimen sequenced was blood. This chain's CDR3 is CASSGDGKNIQYF. CDR3 nucleotide sequence: TGTGCCAGCAGCGGGGATGGAAAAAACATTCAGTACTTC.